The entry below describes one T cell receptor (beta chain). The data originate from a study of blood T cell repertoires in COVID-19. V was trimmed by 5 bases and J by 5 bases, leaving 13 bases between them. This CDR3 comprises 13 residues. Original data processing: Reference gene primer amplification gave estimated nucleated cell counts. Only in-frame clones appear in the TCRdb table, and some are missing; sequencing was by immunoSEQ multiplex PCR. That table is the source of V, J and clone size, and D and trimming were worked out from the DNA. This table has over 85,000 clones, 87% appearing once. The sample comprised peripheral blood. The chain couples TRBV12-3 or TRBV12-4 to TRBJ2-7; the D is unclear. The clonotype originates from a woman between 50 and 59 years old with COVID-19, enrolled during active disease. CDR3 sequence (DNA): TGTGCCAGCAGTAACCCCCCGAGGCACGAGCAGTACTTC. It specifies CASSNPPRHEQYF.